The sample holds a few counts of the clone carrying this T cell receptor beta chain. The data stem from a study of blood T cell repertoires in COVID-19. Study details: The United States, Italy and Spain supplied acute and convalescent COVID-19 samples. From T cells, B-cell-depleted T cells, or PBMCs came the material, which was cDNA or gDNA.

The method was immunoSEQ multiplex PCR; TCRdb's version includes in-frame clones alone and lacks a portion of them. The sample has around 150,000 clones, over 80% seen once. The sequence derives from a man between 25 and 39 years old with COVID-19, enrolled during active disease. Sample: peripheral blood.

The CDR3 region has the DNA TGTGCCAGCAGCGTAAACGGTGGCTCTGGAAACACCATATATTTT. It codes for CASSVNGGSGNTIYF. The chain uses TRBV9 and TRBJ1-3; D ambiguous. CDR1 SGDLS and CDR2 YYNGEE come from the germline V gene. The CDR3 loop spans 15 amino acids. Deletions cut 1 base from V and 0 bases from J, with 8 bases between.